These 28 T cell receptor beta chains came from one sample sequenced in a study of blood T cell repertoires in COVID-19. Libraries were prepared by immunoSEQ multiplex PCR; TCRdb keeps only in-frame clonotypes and omits some of them. The sample gives some 150,000 clones, 81% of which show up once; almost 8.5% is in the top ten. Sequencing input: peripheral blood. These receptors came from a woman aged 60-75 years with active or convalescent COVID-19.

This clone appeared a few times. This chain uses TRBV5-1 with TRBJ2-1; tentative D call: TRBD2 (6 bases). Germline CDR1 reads SGHRS; CDR2 reads YFSETQ. The CDR3 has 14 amino acids. V lost 4 bases and J lost 7, with 15 bases in between. CDR3 sequence reads: CASSRLTGGNEQFF. The DNA of the CDR3 is TGCGCCAGCAGCCGTCTGACCGGGGGAAATGAGCAGTTCTTC.

The chain links TRBV7-8 to TRBJ1-1, with a weak D call TRBD1 (6 bases). The CDR3 sequence is 18 residues long. CDR1 is SGHVS, CDR2 FQNEAQ, per germline. V lost 2 bases to trimming and J lost 8 bases, with 27 bases between them. The CDR3 sequence is CASSLQFEGGKWDPEAFF. The CDR3, as DNA: TGTGCCAGCAGCTTACAGTTTGAAGGGGGTAAATGGGATCCAGAAGCTTTCTTT.

This chain connects TRBV19 to TRBJ1-5, with TRBD1 identical over 9 bases. Unmatched junction bases numbered 0, after V lost 6 bases and J lost 6 bases. The CDR3 covers 12 residues. CDR1 and CDR2 from the germline V gene are LNHDA and SQIVND (reference sequence). The CDR3 bases are TGTGCCAGTAGGACAGGGGGTCAGCCCCAGCATTTT. It translates to CASRTGGQPQHF.

The genes are TRBV4-2 and TRBJ2-7; the match to TRBD2 covers 16 bases. Trimming at V came to 2 bases and at J to 3 bases, leaving 10 bases not matched to a gene. The CDR3 runs 19 residues. Germline V gives CDR1 LGHNA, CDR2 YNFKEQ. CDR3 DNA sequence: TGTGCCAGCAGCCAAAGCTGGGGACTAGCGGGAGGGATGGTCTACGAGCAGTACTTC. Protein sequence: CASSQSWGLAGGMVYEQYF.

The V gene is TRBV7-2, the J gene TRBJ1-1, with D perhaps matching TRBD1 (6 bases). Germline V gives CDR1 SGHTA, CDR2 FQGNSA. This CDR3 is built from 16 residues. V dropped 2 bases and J dropped 4 bases, with 17 bases sitting between them. The CDR3 DNA follows: TGTGCCAGCAGCTTATCCCCAGGGGCCCTTGCCACTGAAGCTTTCTTT. Translating gives CASSLSPGALATEAFF.

The gene calls are TRBV9 and TRBJ2-3, with D maybe TRBD1 (6 bases). V lost 4 bases, J lost 0 bases, and 9 bases lay in between. Looked up from germline, CDR1 is SGDLS and CDR2 is YYNGEE. The CDR3 runs to 14 residues. CDR3 bases: TGTGCCAGCAGCCCCCAGGGGAGCACAGATACGCAGTATTTT. Translated, it gives CASSPQGSTDTQYF.

The chain couples TRBV7-8 to TRBJ2-7, with D possibly matching TRBD2 (5 bases). Germline CDR1 SGHVS, CDR2 FQNEAQ. Trimming pared 0 bases from V and 6 bases from J, leaving 9 bases between. CDR3 length equals 13 residues. In DNA, the CDR3 is TGTGCCAGCAGCTTAGCGGGGAGTCCCGAGCAGTACGTC. It codes for CASSLAGSPEQYV.

The chain has TRBV12-3 or TRBV12-4 and TRBJ1-2, with D unresolved. The CDR3 covers 13 residues. Trimming took off 3 bases at V and 0 bases at J, with 5 bases between the two ends. CDR3 DNA sequence: TGTGCCAGCAGTTTTGGCACTAACTATGGCTACACCTTC. Encoded protein: CASSFGTNYGYTF.

The chain carries TRBV18 and TRBJ2-6; TRBD1 matches at 9 bases. Trimming at V came to 6 bases and at J to 2 bases, leaving 5 bases not matched to a gene. The V gene's germline CDR1 is KGHSH and CDR2 LQKENI. The CDR3 is 16 amino acids. The CDR3 reads CASSPTGGTGANVLTF. The CDR3 nucleotides read TGTGCCAGCTCGCCTACAGGGGGCACTGGGGCCAACGTCCTGACTTTC.

The sample holds one count of this clone. The rearrangement joins TRBV6-2 or TRBV6-3 to TRBJ2-7; 8 bases match TRBD1. The V segment lost 0 bases and the J segment 3 bases; nucleotides outside the gene matches: 7. Germline V gene lookup returns CDR1 MNHEY and CDR2 SVGEGT. The CDR3 is made up of 16 amino acids. The CDR3 here is CASSYSNPGQGYEQYF. For the CDR3, the DNA is TGTGCCAGCAGTTACTCGAATCCCGGACAGGGCTACGAGCAGTACTTC.

This clone was counted only a few times. V is TRBV15 and J is TRBJ2-1; D is uncertain. Germline-derived CDR1 and CDR2 are LNHNV and YYDKDF (reference sequence). The V and J ends lost 0 bases and 12 bases respectively, with 12 bases between them. This CDR3 contains 13 residues. The CDR3 DNA reads as TGTGCCACCAGCAGAGATCTAGGTATGTGGCAGTTCTTC. Residues: CATSRDLGMWQFF.

The chain combines TRBV5-1 with TRBJ1-2; 11 positions match TRBD1. This CDR3 is built from 15 residues. Germline assignment: CDR1 SGHRS and CDR2 YFSETQ. The ends lost 4 bases at V and 3 bases at J; junction bases unmatched: 5. The CDR3 loop reads CASSGGQGADYGYTF. As DNA, the CDR3 is TGCGCCAGCAGCGGAGGACAGGGGGCTGACTATGGCTACACCTTC.

V usage is TRBV10-3 and J usage is TRBJ1-2, with a tentative D call TRBD1 (5 bases). The V end lost 6 bases, the J end lost 2 bases, and 19 bases lay between the germline ends. CDR1 ENHRY and CDR2 SYGVKD come from the germline V gene. This CDR3 contains 16 residues. The CDR3 bases are TGTGCCATCAGCGAAATTCTCCGCGGGGGAAACTATGGCTACACCTTC. This encodes CAISEILRGGNYGYTF.

This clone was recorded a few times. The chain uses TRBV6-2 or TRBV6-3 and TRBJ1-5; TRBD1 agrees at 7 bases. CDR1 MNHEY and CDR2 SVGEGT come from the germline V gene. The trim removed 5 bases at V and 4 bases at J, leaving 8 bases unmatched. The CDR3 spans 15 residues. CDR3 bases: TGTGCCAGCAGTAACGGACAGGTCCCGAATCAGCCCCAGCATTTT. Protein: CASSNGQVPNQPQHF.

This chain uses TRBV7-9 with TRBJ2-5, with a possible D match to TRBD1 (6 bases). The CDR3 is 15 residues long. V was pared by 5 bases and J by 1 base, with 14 bases between. Germline assignment: CDR1 SEHNR and CDR2 FQNEAQ (reference sequence). The CDR3: CASSPGTMLQETQYF. The CDR3 DNA reads as TGTGCCAGCAGCCCCGGGACAATGCTCCAAGAGACCCAGTACTTC.

The V and J genes are TRBV18 and TRBJ2-7; 8 bases line up with TRBD2. Unmatched junction bases numbered 0, after V lost 2 bases and J lost 0 bases. This CDR3 has 14 amino acids. The germline V gene encodes CDR1 KGHSH and CDR2 LQKENI. CDR3 protein: CASSPGTSSYEQYV. The CDR3 nucleotides are TGTGCCAGCTCACCAGGGACTAGCTCCTACGAGCAGTACGTC.

The chain couples TRBV19 to TRBJ2-5; the match to TRBD2 covers 7 bases. V lost 8 bases to trimming and J lost 5 bases; unmatched junction nucleotides: 14. The CDR3 contains 15 residues. CDR1 LNHDA and CDR2 SQIVND come from the germline V gene (reference sequence). CDR3 loop: CASRSGGRFQETQYF. In DNA, the CDR3 is TGTGCCAGTCGGTCGGGCGGGAGATTTCAGGAGACCCAGTACTTC.

The J gene is TRBJ2-7, the V gene TRBV27; the D is unclear. The CDR3 consists of 11 residues. Germline V CDR1 and CDR2: MNHEY, SMNVEV (reference sequence). Deletions cut 6 bases from V and 3 bases from J, with 6 bases between. CDR3 amino acids: CASSQNYEQYV. For the CDR3, the DNA is TGTGCCAGCAGCCAGAACTACGAGCAGTACGTC.

The J gene is TRBJ1-2, the V gene TRBV5-1, with TRBD1 matching 8 bases. The V segment lost 4 bases and the J segment 9 bases; nucleotides outside the gene matches: 17. There are 16 residues in the CDR3. Germline values: CDR1 SGHRS, CDR2 YFSETQ. This CDR3 is CASSPKPGQELGSYTF. CDR3 nucleotide sequence: TGCGCCAGCAGCCCGAAACCGGGACAGGAGCTAGGGAGCTACACCTTC.

This clone was seen only a few times. The J gene is TRBJ1-6, the V gene TRBV5-1, with D hard to call. The CDR3 sequence is 16 residues long. V was shortened by 0 bases and J by 6 bases, with 13 bases between the two germline ends. Germline V gives CDR1 SGHRS, CDR2 YFSETQ. The CDR3 sequence: CASSLAPMAGNSPLHF. The DNA for the CDR3 is TGCGCCAGCAGCTTGGCCCCAATGGCGGGTAATTCACCCCTCCACTTT.

The chain links TRBV5-1 to TRBJ1-1; D is undetermined. The germline V gene encodes CDR1 SGHRS and CDR2 YFSETQ. This CDR3 is 13 amino acids long. Trimming removed 4 bases at V and 1 base at J, with 8 bases between. The CDR3 sequence: CASSMSQNTEAFF. The CDR3 bases are TGCGCCAGCAGCATGAGCCAGAACACTGAAGCTTTCTTT.

The V gene is TRBV9, the J gene TRBJ2-7, with D hard to call. The CDR3 is 17 amino acids. The V end was cut by 0 bases, the J end by 6 bases, with 22 bases between. Germline-derived CDR1 and CDR2 are SGDLS and YYNGEE. CDR3: CASSVGVEAPRYREQYF. The CDR3 DNA is TGTGCCAGCAGCGTAGGAGTAGAGGCCCCCCGGTATCGCGAGCAGTACTTC.

This sequence joins TRBV14 and TRBJ2-5, with D tentatively TRBD2 (7 bases). Germline V gene lookup returns CDR1 SGHDN and CDR2 FVKESK. CDR3 size: 17 residues. V lost 0 bases and J lost 5, with 19 bases in between. CDR3 bases: TGTGCCAGCAGCCAAGAGGGCAGGGGAGGGCCGGTGGAGACCCAGTACTTC. Translation gives CASSQEGRGGPVETQYF.

Here the CDR3 DNA reads TGTGCCAGCAGTTGGGGGGGCACAGATACGCAGTATTTT. Amino acid sequence: CASSWGGTDTQYF. The rearrangement links TRBV6-2 or TRBV6-3 to TRBJ2-3; D perhaps matches TRBD2 (6 bases). The length of the CDR3 is 13 residues. Trimming left V 4 bases short and J 1 base short, with 6 bases between. Germline CDR1 and CDR2: MNHEY and SVGEGT.

The chain combines TRBV6-6 with TRBJ2-2; TRBD2 matches at 8 bases. V shed 5 bases, J shed 6 bases, and the junction held 11 bases outside the gene matches. Per the germline V gene, CDR1 is MNHNY and CDR2 is SVGAGI (reference sequence). This CDR3 has 16 amino acids. CDR3 region: CASSLYSPGGAGELFF. In DNA, the CDR3 is TGTGCCAGCAGTCTATACAGCCCGGGAGGGGCCGGGGAGCTGTTTTTT.

In this sample, this clone turned up once. This rearrangement joins TRBV5-8 to TRBJ2-3; D unresolved. The CDR3 length is 13 residues. The germline V and J ends were trimmed by 2 bases and 4 bases, with 8 bases remaining between them. Germline CDR1 and CDR2: SGHTS and YDEGEE. The CDR3 here is CASSFVSSDTQYF. The CDR3 DNA reads TGTGCCAGCAGCTTCGTGAGTTCAGATACGCAGTATTTT.

The chain couples TRBV10-2 to TRBJ2-1; no clear D gene. V gave up 4 bases and J gave up 3 bases, with 7 bases separating them. This CDR3 comprises 13 residues. Germline CDR1 reads WSHSY; CDR2 reads SAAADI. CDR3 region: CASSGTSYNEQFF. In DNA form, the CDR3 reads TGCGCCAGCAGTGGTACGAGCTACAATGAGCAGTTCTTC.

The rearrangement links TRBV7-8 to TRBJ2-1; tentatively, D is TRBD1 (7 bases). The germline V gene encodes CDR1 SGHVS and CDR2 FQNEAQ. The CDR3 runs 18 residues. Deletions cut 4 bases from V and 6 bases from J, with 25 bases between. DNA for the CDR3: TGTGCCAGCAGCTGGCGGAGGGCGGGACAGAGACCCCCCAATGAGCAGTTCTTC. It is translated as CASSWRRAGQRPPNEQFF.